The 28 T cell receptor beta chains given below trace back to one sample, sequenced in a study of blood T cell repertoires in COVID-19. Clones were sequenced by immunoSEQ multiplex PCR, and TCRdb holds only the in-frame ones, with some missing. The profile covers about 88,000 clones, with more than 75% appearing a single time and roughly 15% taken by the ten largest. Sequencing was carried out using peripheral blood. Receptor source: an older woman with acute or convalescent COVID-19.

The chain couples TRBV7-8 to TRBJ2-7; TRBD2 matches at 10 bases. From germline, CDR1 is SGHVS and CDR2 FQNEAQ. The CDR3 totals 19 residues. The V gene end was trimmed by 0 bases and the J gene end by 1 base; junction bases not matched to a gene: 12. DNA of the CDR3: TGTGCCAGCAGCTTAGCGCGTCTAGCGGGAGAGAGGAGGTCCTACGAGCAGTACGTC. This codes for CASSLARLAGERRSYEQYV.

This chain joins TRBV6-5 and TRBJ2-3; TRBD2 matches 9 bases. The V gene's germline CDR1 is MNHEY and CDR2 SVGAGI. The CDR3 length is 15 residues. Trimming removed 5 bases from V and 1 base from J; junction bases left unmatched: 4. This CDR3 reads CASSQAGGGTDTQYF. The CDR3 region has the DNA TGTGCCAGCAGTCAGGCGGGAGGGGGCACAGATACGCAGTATTTT.

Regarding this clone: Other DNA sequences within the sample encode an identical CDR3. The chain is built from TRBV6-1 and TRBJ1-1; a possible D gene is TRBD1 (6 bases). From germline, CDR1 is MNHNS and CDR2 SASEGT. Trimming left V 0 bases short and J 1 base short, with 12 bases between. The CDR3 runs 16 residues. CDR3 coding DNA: TGTGCCAGCAGTGAAGCGCTCCTACAGGGGAACACTGAAGCTTTCTTT. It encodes CASSEALLQGNTEAFF.

The CDR3 sequence: CASSGAVTATAKNIQYF. CDR3 in DNA: TGTGCCAGCAGTGGGGCCGTGACAGCCACAGCCAAAAACATTCAGTACTTC. The gene calls are TRBV27 and TRBJ2-4; TRBD1 is a possible D gene (5 bases). Looked up from germline, CDR1 is MNHEY and CDR2 is SMNVEV (reference sequence). Trimming cost V 5 bases and J 0 bases, with 17 bases left between them. The length of the CDR3 is 17 residues.

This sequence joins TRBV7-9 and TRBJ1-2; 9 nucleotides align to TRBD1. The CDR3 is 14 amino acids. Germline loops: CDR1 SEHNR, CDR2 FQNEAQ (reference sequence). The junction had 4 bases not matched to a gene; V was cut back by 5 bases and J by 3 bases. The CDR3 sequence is CASSSRDRDYGYTF. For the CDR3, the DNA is TGTGCCAGCAGCAGCCGGGACAGGGACTATGGCTACACCTTC.

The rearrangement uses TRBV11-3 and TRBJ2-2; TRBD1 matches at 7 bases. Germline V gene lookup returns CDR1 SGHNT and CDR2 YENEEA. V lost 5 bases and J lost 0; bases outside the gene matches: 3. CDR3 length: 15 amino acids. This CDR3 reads CASSRGQANTGELFF. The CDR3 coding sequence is TGTGCCAGCAGCCGCGGACAGGCGAACACCGGGGAGCTGTTTTTT.

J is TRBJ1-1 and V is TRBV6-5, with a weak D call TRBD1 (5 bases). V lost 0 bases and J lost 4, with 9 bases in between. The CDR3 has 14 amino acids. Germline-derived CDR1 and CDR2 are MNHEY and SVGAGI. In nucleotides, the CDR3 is TGTGCCAGCAGTTACTCGACAGAAGGCACTGAAGCTTTCTTT. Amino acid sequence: CASSYSTEGTEAFF.

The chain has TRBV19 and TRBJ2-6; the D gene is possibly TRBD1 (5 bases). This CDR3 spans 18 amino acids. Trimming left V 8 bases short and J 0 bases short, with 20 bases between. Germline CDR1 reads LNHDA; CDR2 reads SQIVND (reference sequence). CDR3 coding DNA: TGTGCCAGTCACAATAGGGGCCGACCCTTCTCTGGGGCCAACGTCCTGACTTTC. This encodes CASHNRGRPFSGANVLTF.

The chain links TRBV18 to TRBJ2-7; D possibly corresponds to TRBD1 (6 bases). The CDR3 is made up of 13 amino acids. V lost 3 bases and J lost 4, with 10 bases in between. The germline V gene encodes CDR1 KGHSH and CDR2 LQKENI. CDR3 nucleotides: TGTGCCAGCTCACCCCGGGACACTTACGAGCAGTACGTC. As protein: CASSPRDTYEQYV.

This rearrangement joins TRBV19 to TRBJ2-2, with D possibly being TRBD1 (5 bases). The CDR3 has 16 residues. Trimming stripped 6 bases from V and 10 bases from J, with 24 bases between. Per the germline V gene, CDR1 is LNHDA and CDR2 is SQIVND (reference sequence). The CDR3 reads CASSNRKGIFGAELFF. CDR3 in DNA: TGTGCCAGTAGCAATCGAAAGGGGATATTTGGGGCGGAGCTGTTTTTT.

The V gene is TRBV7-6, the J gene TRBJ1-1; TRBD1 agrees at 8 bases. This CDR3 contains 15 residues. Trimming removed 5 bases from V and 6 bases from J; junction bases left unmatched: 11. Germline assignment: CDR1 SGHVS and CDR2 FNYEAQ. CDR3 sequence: CASSPPDRDRPEAFF. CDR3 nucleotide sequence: TGTGCCAGCAGCCCCCCGGACAGGGATCGACCTGAAGCTTTCTTT.

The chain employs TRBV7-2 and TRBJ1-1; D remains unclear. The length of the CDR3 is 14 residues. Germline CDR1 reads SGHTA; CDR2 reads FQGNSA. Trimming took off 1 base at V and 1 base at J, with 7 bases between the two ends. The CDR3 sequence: CASSLVPGNTEAFF. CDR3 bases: TGTGCCAGCAGCTTAGTTCCAGGGAACACTGAAGCTTTCTTT.

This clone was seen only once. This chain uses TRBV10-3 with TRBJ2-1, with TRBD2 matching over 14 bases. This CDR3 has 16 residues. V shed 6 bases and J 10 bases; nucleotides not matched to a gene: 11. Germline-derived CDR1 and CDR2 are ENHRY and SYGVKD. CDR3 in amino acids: CAISSGTSGSVGEQFF. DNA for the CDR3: TGTGCCATCAGCTCCGGGACTAGCGGGAGCGTGGGGGAGCAGTTCTTC.

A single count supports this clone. The CDR3 sequence is CASSVTGGENQPQHF. The CDR3 coding sequence is TGTGCCAGCAGCGTGACAGGGGGTGAAAATCAGCCCCAGCATTTT. This chain joins TRBV7-2 and TRBJ1-5, with TRBD1 identical over 9 bases. The germline CDR1 and CDR2 sequences are SGHTA and FQGNSA. Trimming took 5 bases from V and 4 from J; bases not matched to a gene: 6. The CDR3 covers 15 residues.

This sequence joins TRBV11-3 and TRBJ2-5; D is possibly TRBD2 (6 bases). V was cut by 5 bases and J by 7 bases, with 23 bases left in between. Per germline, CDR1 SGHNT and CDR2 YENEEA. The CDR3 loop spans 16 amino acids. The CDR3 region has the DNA TGTGCCAGCAGCAGAATAATCCGGGACTCCGAGGGGACCCAGTACTTC. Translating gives CASSRIIRDSEGTQYF.

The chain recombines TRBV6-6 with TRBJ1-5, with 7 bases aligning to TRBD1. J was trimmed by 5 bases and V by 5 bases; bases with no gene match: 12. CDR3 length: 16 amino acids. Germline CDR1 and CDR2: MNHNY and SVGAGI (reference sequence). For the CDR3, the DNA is TGTGCCAGCAGTAGACGCTCGGACAGGCTTTATCAGCCCCAGCATTTT. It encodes CASSRRSDRLYQPQHF.

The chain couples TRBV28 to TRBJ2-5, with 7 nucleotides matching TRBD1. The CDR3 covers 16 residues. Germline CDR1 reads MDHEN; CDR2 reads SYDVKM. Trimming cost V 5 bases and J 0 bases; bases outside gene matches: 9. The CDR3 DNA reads TGTGCCAGCAGTAGGGACAGAAAAACGTACCAAGAGACCCAGTACTTC. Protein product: CASSRDRKTYQETQYF.

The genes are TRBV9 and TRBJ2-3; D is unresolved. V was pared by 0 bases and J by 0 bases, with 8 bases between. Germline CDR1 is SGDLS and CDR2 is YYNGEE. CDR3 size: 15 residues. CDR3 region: CASSVGQISTDTQYF. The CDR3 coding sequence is TGTGCCAGCAGCGTAGGGCAGATAAGCACAGATACGCAGTATTTT. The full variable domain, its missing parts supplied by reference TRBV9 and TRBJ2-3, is DSGVTQTPKHLITATGQRVTLRCSPRSGDLSVYWYQQSLDQGLQFLIQYYNGEERAKGNILERFSAQQFPDLHSELNLSSLELGDSALYFCASSVGQISTDTQYFGPGTRLTVL.

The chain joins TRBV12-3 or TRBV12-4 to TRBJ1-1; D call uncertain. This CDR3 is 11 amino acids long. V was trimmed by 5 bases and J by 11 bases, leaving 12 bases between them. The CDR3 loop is CASSRSIEAFF. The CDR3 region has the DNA TGTGCCAGCAGTCGGAGTATTGAGGCTTTCTTT.

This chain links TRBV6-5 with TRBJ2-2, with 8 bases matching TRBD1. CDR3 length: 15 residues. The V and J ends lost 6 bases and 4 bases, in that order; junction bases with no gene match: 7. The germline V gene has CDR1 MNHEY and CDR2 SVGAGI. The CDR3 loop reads CASSATGAGTGELFF. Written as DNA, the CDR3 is TGTGCCAGCAGCGCGACAGGGGCGGGCACCGGGGAGCTGTTTTTT.

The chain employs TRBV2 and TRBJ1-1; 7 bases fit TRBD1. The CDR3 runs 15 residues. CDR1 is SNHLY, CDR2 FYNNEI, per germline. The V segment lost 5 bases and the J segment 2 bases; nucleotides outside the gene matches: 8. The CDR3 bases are TGTGCCAGCAGTAGACGGGGACAGACCAACACTGAAGCTTTCTTT. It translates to CASSRRGQTNTEAFF.

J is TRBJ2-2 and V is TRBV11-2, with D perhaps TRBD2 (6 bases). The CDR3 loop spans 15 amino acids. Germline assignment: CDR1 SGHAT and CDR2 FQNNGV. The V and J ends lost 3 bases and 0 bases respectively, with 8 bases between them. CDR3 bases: TGTGCCAGCAGCTTTTGGACTACGAACACCGGGGAGCTGTTTTTT. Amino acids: CASSFWTTNTGELFF.

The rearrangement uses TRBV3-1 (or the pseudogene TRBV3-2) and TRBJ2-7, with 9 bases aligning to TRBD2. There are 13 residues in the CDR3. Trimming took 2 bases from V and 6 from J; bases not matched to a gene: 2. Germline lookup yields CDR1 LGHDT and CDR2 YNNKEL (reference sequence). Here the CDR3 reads CASSQRAGGEQYV. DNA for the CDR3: TGTGCCAGCAGCCAAAGAGCGGGAGGCGAGCAGTACGTC.

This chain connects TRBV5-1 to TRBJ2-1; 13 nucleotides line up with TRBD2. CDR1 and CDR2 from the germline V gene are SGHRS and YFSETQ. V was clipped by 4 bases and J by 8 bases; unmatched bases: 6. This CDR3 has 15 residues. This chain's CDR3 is CASSPLAGGPHEQFF. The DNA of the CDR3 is TGCGCCAGCAGCCCACTAGCGGGAGGGCCCCATGAGCAGTTCTTC.

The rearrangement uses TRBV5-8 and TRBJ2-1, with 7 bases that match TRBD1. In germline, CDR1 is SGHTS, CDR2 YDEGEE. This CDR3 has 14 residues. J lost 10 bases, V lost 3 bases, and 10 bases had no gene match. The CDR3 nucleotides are TGTGCCAGCAGCTCCATTTCGACAGGGTTCGAGCAGTTCTTC. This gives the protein CASSSISTGFEQFF.

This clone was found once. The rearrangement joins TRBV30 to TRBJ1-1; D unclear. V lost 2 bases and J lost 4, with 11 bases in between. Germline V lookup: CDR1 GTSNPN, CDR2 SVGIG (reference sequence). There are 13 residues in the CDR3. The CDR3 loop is CAWSWSPSTEAFF. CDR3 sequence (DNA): TGTGCCTGGAGTTGGAGTCCGTCCACTGAAGCTTTCTTT.

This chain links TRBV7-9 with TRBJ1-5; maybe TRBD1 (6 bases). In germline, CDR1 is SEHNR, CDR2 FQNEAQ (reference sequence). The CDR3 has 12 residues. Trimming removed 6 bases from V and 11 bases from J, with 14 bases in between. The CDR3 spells CASSLDSSTQHF. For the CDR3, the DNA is TGTGCCAGCAGTCTGGACAGCAGTACCCAGCATTTT.

As DNA, the CDR3 is TGTGCCAGCAGCTTACCTGACAGGGTGAACACCGGGGAGCTGTTTTTT. It codes for CASSLPDRVNTGELFF. This sequence joins TRBV11-3 and TRBJ2-2; TRBD1 matches at 7 bases. The CDR3 length is 16 residues. J lost 1 base, V lost 2 bases, and 4 bases had no gene match. The V gene's germline CDR1 is SGHNT and CDR2 YENEEA. Variable domain in full (rest from reference TRBV11-3 and TRBJ2-2): EAGVVQSPRYKIIEKKQPVAFWCNPISGHNTLYWYLQNLGQGPELLIRYENEEAVDDSQLPKDRFSAERLKGVDSTLKIQPAELGDSAVYLCASSLPDRVNTGELFFGEGSRLTVL.